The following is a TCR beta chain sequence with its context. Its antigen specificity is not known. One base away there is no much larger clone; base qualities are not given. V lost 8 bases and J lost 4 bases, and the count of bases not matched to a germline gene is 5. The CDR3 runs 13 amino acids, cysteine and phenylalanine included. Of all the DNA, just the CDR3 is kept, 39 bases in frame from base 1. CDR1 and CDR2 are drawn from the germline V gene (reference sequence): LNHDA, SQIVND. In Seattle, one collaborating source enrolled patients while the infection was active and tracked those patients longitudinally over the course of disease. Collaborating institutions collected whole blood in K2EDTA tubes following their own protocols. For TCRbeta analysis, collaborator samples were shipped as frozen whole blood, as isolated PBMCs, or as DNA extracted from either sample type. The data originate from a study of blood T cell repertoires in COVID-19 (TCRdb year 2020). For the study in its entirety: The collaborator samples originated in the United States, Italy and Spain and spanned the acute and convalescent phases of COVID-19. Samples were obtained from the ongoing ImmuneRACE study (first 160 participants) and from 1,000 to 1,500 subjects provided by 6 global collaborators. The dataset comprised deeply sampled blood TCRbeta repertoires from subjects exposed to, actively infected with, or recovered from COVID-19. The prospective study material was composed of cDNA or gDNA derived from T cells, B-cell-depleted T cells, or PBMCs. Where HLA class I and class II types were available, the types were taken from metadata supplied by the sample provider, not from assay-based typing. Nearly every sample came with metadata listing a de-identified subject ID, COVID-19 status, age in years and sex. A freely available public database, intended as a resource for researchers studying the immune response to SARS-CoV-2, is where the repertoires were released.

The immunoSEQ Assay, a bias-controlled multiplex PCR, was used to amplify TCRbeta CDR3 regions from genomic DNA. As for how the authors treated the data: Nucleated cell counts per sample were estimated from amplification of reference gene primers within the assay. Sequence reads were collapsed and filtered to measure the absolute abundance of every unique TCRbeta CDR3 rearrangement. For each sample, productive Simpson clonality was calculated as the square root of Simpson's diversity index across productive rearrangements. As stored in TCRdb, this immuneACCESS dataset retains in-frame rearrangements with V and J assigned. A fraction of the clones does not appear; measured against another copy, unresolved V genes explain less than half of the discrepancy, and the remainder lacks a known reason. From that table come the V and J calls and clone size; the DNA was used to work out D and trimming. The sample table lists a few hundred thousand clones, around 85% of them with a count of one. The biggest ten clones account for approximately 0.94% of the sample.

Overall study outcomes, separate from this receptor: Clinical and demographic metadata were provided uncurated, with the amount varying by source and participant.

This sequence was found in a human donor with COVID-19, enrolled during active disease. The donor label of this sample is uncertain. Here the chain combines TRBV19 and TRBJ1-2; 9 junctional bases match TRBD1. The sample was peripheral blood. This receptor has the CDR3 CASGTGPFYGYTF. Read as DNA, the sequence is TGTGCCAGTGGGACAGGGCCGTTCTATGGCTACACCTTC.